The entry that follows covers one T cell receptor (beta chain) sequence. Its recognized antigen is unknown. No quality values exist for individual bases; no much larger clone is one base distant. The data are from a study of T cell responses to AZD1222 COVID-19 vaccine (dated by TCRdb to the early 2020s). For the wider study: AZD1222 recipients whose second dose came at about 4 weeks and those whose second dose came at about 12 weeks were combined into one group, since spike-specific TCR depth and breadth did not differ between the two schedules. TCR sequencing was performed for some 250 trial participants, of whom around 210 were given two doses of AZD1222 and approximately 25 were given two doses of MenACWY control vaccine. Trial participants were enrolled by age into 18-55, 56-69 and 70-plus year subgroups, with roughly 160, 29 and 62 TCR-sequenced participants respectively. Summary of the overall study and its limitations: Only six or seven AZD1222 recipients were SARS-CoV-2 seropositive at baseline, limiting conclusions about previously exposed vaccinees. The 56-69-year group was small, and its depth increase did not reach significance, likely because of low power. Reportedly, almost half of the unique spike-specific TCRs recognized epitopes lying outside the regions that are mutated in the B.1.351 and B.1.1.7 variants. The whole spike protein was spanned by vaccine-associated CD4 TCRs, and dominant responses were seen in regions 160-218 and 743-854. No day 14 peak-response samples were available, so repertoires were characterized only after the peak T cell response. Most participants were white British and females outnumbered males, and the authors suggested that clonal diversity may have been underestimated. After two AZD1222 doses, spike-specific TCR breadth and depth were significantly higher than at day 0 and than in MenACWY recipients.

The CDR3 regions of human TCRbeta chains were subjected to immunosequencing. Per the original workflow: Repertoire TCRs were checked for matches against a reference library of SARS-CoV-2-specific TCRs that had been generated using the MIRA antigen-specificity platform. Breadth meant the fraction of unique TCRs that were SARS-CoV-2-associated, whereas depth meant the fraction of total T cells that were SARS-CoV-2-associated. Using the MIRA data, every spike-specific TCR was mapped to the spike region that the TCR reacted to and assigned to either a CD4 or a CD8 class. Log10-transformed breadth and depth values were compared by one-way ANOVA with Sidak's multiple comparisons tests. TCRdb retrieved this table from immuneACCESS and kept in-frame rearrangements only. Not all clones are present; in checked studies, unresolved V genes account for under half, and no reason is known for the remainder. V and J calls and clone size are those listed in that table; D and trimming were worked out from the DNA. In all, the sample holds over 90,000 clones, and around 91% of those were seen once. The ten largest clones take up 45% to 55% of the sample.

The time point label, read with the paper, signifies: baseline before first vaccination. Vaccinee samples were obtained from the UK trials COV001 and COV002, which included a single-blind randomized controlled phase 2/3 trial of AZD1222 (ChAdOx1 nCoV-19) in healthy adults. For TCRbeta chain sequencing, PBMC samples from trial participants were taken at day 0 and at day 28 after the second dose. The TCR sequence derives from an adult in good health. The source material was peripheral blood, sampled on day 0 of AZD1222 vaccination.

The bases are TGTGCCAGCACCTCAGGGCTAACAGATACGCAGTATTTT. This sequence encodes CASTSGLTDTQYF. The rearranged segments are TRBV27 and TRBJ2-3; TRBD1 is a weak D gene call, 5 bases matching. The CDR1 and CDR2 encoded by the germline V gene (reference sequence) are MNHEY and SMNVEV. The V and J ends are trimmed by 7 bases and 3 bases, leaving 11 bases between them. From the cysteine through the phenylalanine, the CDR3 covers 13 amino acids. Only the CDR3 part of the read is kept: 39 bases, read in frame from the first base.